The sequence of this TCR beta chain was determined in a study of somatic mutations in cytotoxic T cells in rheumatoid arthritis. Looking at the study overall: Some V beta antibody-stained T-cell populations were flow-sorted at nearly 100% purity, including V beta1+ cells sequenced for TCRB.

This clone has only one observation. What it binds is unknown. Findings and caveats of the study: An age-related increase in CD8+ clonality was seen in rheumatoid arthritis patients but not in healthy controls.

The CDR3 is 14 amino acids. CDR1 and CDR2 from the germline V gene are WSHSY and SAAADI. Trimming removed 8 bases from V and 0 bases from J, with 13 bases in between. TCRdb keeps only in-frame clones here, not all; method: immunoSEQ multiplex PCR. The sample lists some 10,000 clones, under 95% occurring once. The chain carries TRBV10-2 and TRBJ1-1; D is unclear. This clonotype originated in a woman younger than 35 with rheumatoid arthritis. Sequenced sample: CD8+ T cells sorted from blood. The CDR3 sequence is CASWSGGMNTEAFF. For the CDR3, the DNA is TGCGCCAGCTGGAGTGGCGGGATGAACACTGAAGCTTTCTTT.